What follows describes a single T cell receptor (beta chain). The source of the sample is a study of shared clonotypes between healthy human individuals. Repertoires were generated with immunoSEQ multiplex PCR, while TCRdb's copy carries only in-frame clones and drops some. The data hold approximately 1,500,000 clones, with roughly 95% observed a single time. The sequenced sample consisted of naive CD4+ T cells sorted from blood. Subset meaning: CD45RA+ positively selected. The sequence derives from a man younger than 45 in good health.

The CDR3 DNA sequence: TGTGCCAGCAGCTTAGAAGGACCCTACTACGAGCAGTACTTC. Protein sequence: CASSLEGPYYEQYF. V is TRBV7-8 and J is TRBJ2-7; no clear D gene. The germline V gene has CDR1 SGHVS and CDR2 FQNEAQ. The CDR3 is 14 residues long. The ends were cut back, 1 base at V and 3 bases at J, with 10 bases in the middle.